The 14 T cell receptor beta chains below all came from one sample that was sequenced in a study of graft-versus-host responses after intestinal transplantation. Clones were read by immunoSEQ multiplex PCR, and TCRdb kept only the in-frame ones, dropping some. The sample lists under 150,000 clones; less than 95% were seen once. Their recognized antigens are unknown. Sequences were derived from unstimulated CD4+ T cells sorted from spleen or lymph node cells, sampled before intestinal transplant. The origin of the receptors is a human donor who received an intestinal transplant.

V usage is TRBV12-5 and J usage is TRBJ2-3; 7 bases match TRBD1. Germline lookup yields CDR1 LGHNT and CDR2 FRNRAP. V gave up 5 bases and J gave up 3 bases; unmatched junction bases: 5. This CDR3 is 14 amino acids long. CDR3 DNA sequence: TGTGCTAGTGGTCTGACAGGGAATACAGATACGCAGTATTTT. Protein: CASGLTGNTDTQYF.

The J gene is TRBJ2-7, the V gene TRBV5-1; TRBD2 matches at 11 bases. Looked up from germline, CDR1 is SGHRS and CDR2 is YFSETQ. J gave up 5 bases and V 6 bases, and 7 bases lay outside the gene matches. This CDR3 spans 14 amino acids. The CDR3 region is CASMYTSGSHEQYF. The CDR3 DNA follows: TGCGCCAGCATGTACACTAGCGGGAGCCACGAGCAGTACTTC.

V and J are TRBV30 and TRBJ2-2, with D possibly TRBD1 on 5 matching bases. The CDR3 loop spans 14 amino acids. Germline values: CDR1 GTSNPN, CDR2 SVGIG (reference sequence). Trimming cost V 3 bases and J 4 bases, with 12 bases left between them. CDR3 in amino acids: CAWRGIRGTGELFF. The CDR3, as DNA: TGTGCCTGGAGAGGTATAAGGGGCACCGGGGAGCTGTTTTTT.

The V gene is TRBV19, the J gene TRBJ2-2; a possible D gene is TRBD2 (6 bases). Deletions cut 3 bases from V and 5 bases from J, with 13 bases between. The CDR3 totals 15 residues. Germline values: CDR1 LNHDA, CDR2 SQIVND (reference sequence). CDR3 coding DNA: TGTGCCAGTAGTATGAGGGGAGGTTGGACCGGGGAGCTGTTTTTT. Translation gives CASSMRGGWTGELFF.

The genes are TRBV6-5 and TRBJ1-2; 11 nucleotides line up with TRBD1. The CDR3 has 12 residues. CDR1 MNHEY and CDR2 SVGAGI come from the germline V gene. The junction had 4 bases not matched to a gene; V was cut back by 6 bases and J by 10 bases. The CDR3 DNA reads as TGTGCCAGCAGCCGGGACAGGGGGAACTACACCTTC. It codes for CASSRDRGNYTF.

This clone has a handful of counts. This sequence joins TRBV5-1 and TRBJ2-7; tentative D call: TRBD1 (6 bases). V lost 5 bases and J 4 bases, leaving 13 bases between the germline ends. The CDR3 is made up of 13 amino acids. Germline V CDR1 and CDR2: SGHRS, YFSETQ. The CDR3 DNA is TGCGCCAGCAGGCGTACGCAGGGGTACGAGCAGTACTTC. Its translation is CASRRTQGYEQYF.

This chain uses TRBV4-2 with TRBJ1-1, with D unclear. The germline V gene has CDR1 LGHNA and CDR2 YNFKEQ. Trimming cost V 0 bases and J 1 base, with 6 bases left between them. This CDR3 spans 14 amino acids. The CDR3 region is CASSQDTWNTEAFF. In DNA form, the CDR3 reads TGTGCCAGCAGCCAAGACACATGGAACACTGAAGCTTTCTTT.

The chain uses TRBV20-1 and TRBJ2-7; D uncertain. The V end lost 6 bases, the J end lost 3 bases, and 9 bases lay between the germline ends. This CDR3 is built from 11 residues. Germline V gives CDR1 DFQATT, CDR2 SNEGSKA (reference sequence). CDR3 nucleotides: TGCAGTGCGACCCCGGGCTACGAGCAGTACTTC. It codes for CSATPGYEQYF.

V gene TRBV2 combines with J gene TRBJ1-1; D uncertain. This CDR3 has 12 residues. With 8 bases removed from V and 1 base from J, the gap between germline ends came to 8 bases. Germline loops: CDR1 SNHLY, CDR2 FYNNEI. CDR3 protein: CASSTPNTEAFF. As DNA, the CDR3 is TGTGCCAGCTCGACACCGAACACTGAAGCTTTCTTT.

The chain is built from TRBV6-5 and TRBJ2-7, with 10 bases lining up with TRBD1. The CDR3 sequence is 14 residues long. The V gene's germline CDR1 is MNHEY and CDR2 SVGAGI. J gave up 2 bases and V 2 bases, and 0 bases lay outside the gene matches. Here the CDR3 reads CASSYGQGAYEQYF. CDR3 coding DNA: TGTGCCAGCAGTTACGGACAGGGGGCCTACGAGCAGTACTTC.

CDR3 in amino acids: CASSVATGGRFPEAFF. The CDR3 nucleotides are TGTGCCAGCAGTGTGGCGACAGGGGGTAGGTTCCCTGAAGCTTTCTTT. The chain has TRBV25-1 and TRBJ1-1, with TRBD1 identical over 9 bases. V gave up 4 bases and J gave up 6 bases; unmatched junction bases: 12. CDR1 and CDR2 from the germline V gene are MGHDK and SYGVNS. The CDR3 is made up of 16 amino acids.

V usage is TRBV10-3 and J usage is TRBJ1-5; tentatively, D is TRBD1 (6 bases). The length of the CDR3 is 14 residues. Trimming removed 4 bases from V and 5 bases from J, with 12 bases in between. Germline CDR1 and CDR2: ENHRY and SYGVKD. CDR3 sequence (DNA): TGTGCCATCAGTGGGGGGGGCGCGGATCAGCCCCAGCATTTT. This sequence encodes CAISGGGADQPQHF.

This chain links TRBV25-1 with TRBJ1-2, with D uncertain. V lost 3 bases and J lost 8, with 16 bases in between. Germline assignment: CDR1 MGHDK and CDR2 SYGVNS. The CDR3 has 14 residues. CDR3 sequence: CASSDSSRYWGYTF. CDR3 nucleotides: TGTGCCAGCAGTGATTCTTCTCGGTACTGGGGCTACACCTTC.

This clone was counted between two and nine times. The chain has TRBV30 and TRBJ1-1; unclear D gene. Trimming cost V 0 bases and J 11 bases, with 22 bases left between them. The CDR3 is made up of 15 amino acids. CDR1 is GTSNPN, CDR2 SVGIG, per germline (reference sequence). CDR3 loop: CAWSVRSQVSAEAFF. CDR3 sequence (DNA): TGTGCCTGGAGTGTACGGTCCCAGGTATCAGCAGAGGCTTTCTTT. The whole variable domain, filled in from reference TRBV30 and TRBJ1-1, reads SQTIHQWPATLVQPVGSPLSLECTVEGTSNPNLYWYRQAAGRGLQLLFYSVGIGQISSEVPQNLSASRPQDRQFILSSKKLLLSDSGFYLCAWSVRSQVSAEAFFGQGTRLTVV.